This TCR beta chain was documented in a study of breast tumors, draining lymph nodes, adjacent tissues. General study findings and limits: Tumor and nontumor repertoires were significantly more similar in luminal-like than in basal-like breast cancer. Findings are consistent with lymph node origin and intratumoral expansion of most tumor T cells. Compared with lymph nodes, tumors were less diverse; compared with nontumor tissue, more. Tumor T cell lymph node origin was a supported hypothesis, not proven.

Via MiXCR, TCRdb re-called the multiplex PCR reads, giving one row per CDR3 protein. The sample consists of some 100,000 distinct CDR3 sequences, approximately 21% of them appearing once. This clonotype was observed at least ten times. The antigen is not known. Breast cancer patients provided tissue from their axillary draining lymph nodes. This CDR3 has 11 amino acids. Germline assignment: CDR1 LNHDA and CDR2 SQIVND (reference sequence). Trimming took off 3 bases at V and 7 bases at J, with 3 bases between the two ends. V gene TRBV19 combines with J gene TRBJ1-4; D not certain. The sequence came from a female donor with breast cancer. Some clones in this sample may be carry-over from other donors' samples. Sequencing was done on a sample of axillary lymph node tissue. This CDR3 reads CASSISEKLFF. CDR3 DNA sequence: TGTGCCAGTAGTATTAGTGAAAAACTGTTTTTT.